Below, 20 T cell receptor beta chains from the same sample are listed, as sequenced in a study of shared clonotypes between healthy human individuals. Assay: immunoSEQ multiplex PCR; the TCRdb copy retains only in-frame clones and omits some. In the table there are 550,000 to 750,000 clones, approximately 90% of which are singletons. As defined, naive CD8 cells were CD45RO-negative and positively selected for CCR7, with terminally differentiated effector memory CD45RA+ cells excluded. The sample consisted of naive CD8+ T cells sorted from blood. The receptors come from a man aged 30 to 45 in good health.

V is TRBV5-1 and J is TRBJ2-1, with 8 bases matching TRBD2. The CDR3 covers 16 residues. The ends lost 4 bases at V and 3 bases at J; junction bases unmatched: 9. The germline V gene has CDR1 SGHRS and CDR2 YFSETQ. The CDR3 bases are TGCGCCAGCAGCCCAAGCGGGAGTATCTTCTACAATGAGCAGTTCTTC. Protein sequence: CASSPSGSIFYNEQFF.

The chain links TRBV27 to TRBJ2-1, with TRBD1 identical over 7 bases. V trimming: 10 bases; J trimming: 5 bases; junction bases outside the gene matches: 11. Germline lookup yields CDR1 MNHEY and CDR2 SMNVEV (reference sequence). The CDR3 has 14 residues. CDR3 sequence (DNA): TGTGCCACAACAGGGACAGTAAGGGACAATGAGCAGTTCTTC. Its translation is CATTGTVRDNEQFF.

This chain connects TRBV28 to TRBJ2-1, with 10 bases lining up with TRBD2. This CDR3 spans 15 amino acids. Germline V gene sequence: CDR1 MDHEN, CDR2 SYDVKM. V lost 5 bases and J lost 2; bases outside the gene matches: 3. The DNA for the CDR3 is TGTGCCAGCAGTCCTAGCGGGAGTCCCTACAATGAGCAGTTCTTC. It yields the protein CASSPSGSPYNEQFF. Combining the CDR3 with reference TRBV28 and TRBJ2-1 gives the whole variable domain DVKVTQSSRYLVKRTGEKVFLECVQDMDHENMFWYRQDPGLGLRLIYFSYDVKMKEKGDIPEGYSVSREKKERFSLILESASTNQTSMYLCASSPSGSPYNEQFFGPGTRLTVL.

The chain recombines TRBV25-1 with TRBJ1-4; the match to TRBD1 covers 7 bases. The germline V gene encodes CDR1 MGHDK and CDR2 SYGVNS. The length of the CDR3 is 17 residues. Trimming removed 2 bases from V and 7 bases from J; junction bases left unmatched: 13. In DNA form, the CDR3 reads TGTGCCAGCAGTGAACTCCAGCCGACAGGGATAAGTGAAAAACTGTTTTTT. It translates to CASSELQPTGISEKLFF.

The CDR3 protein is CASSLGTEYQETQYF. In nucleotides, the CDR3 is TGTGCCAGCAGCTTGGGGACAGAGTACCAAGAGACCCAGTACTTC. J is TRBJ2-5 and V is TRBV5-4; D is perhaps TRBD1 (6 bases). There are 15 residues in the CDR3. CDR1 and CDR2 (germline): SGHNT, YYREEE (reference sequence). Trimming cost V 0 bases and J 0 bases, with 9 bases left between them.

DNA for the CDR3: TGTGCCAGCAGTCCGGTGGGACTTCCCACCAATGAGCAGTTCTTC. Translation gives CASSPVGLPTNEQFF. This sequence joins TRBV28 and TRBJ2-1; the D gene is possibly TRBD2 (6 bases). This CDR3 comprises 15 residues. Trimming stripped 5 bases from V and 6 bases from J, with 17 bases between. Germline V gene sequence: CDR1 MDHEN, CDR2 SYDVKM.

The V gene is TRBV27, the J gene TRBJ2-7; the D gene could be TRBD1 or TRBD2 (5 bases each). The CDR3 is 14 amino acids. CDR1 MNHEY and CDR2 SMNVEV come from the germline V gene (reference sequence). Trimming cost V 3 bases and J 5 bases, with 14 bases left between them. CDR3 sequence reads: CASSLARERDEQYF. CDR3 coding DNA: TGTGCCAGCAGTTTGGCCAGGGAGAGGGACGAGCAGTACTTC.

This clone appeared a single time. The gene calls are TRBV29-1 and TRBJ1-2; D gene ambiguous. This CDR3 is built from 11 residues. Trimming took 6 bases from V and 7 from J, leaving 12 bases between them. Germline CDR1 SQVTM, CDR2 ANQGSEA. Here the CDR3 reads CSVDTRSGYTF. The CDR3 nucleotides are TGCAGCGTAGATACTAGGTCTGGCTACACCTTC.

This chain links TRBV11-2 with TRBJ2-2, with 12 bases that match TRBD2. Germline V gene sequence: CDR1 SGHAT, CDR2 FQNNGV. The CDR3 is 15 amino acids. V was clipped by 5 bases and J by 4 bases; unmatched bases: 2. The DNA of the CDR3 is TGTGCCAGCAGCCCGGGACTAGCGGGCACCGGGGAGCTGTTTTTT. This translates into CASSPGLAGTGELFF. Full variable domain (rest looked up from reference TRBV11-2 and TRBJ2-2): EAGVAQSPRYKIIEKRQSVAFWCNPISGHATLYWYQQILGQGPKLLIQFQNNGVVDDSQLPKDRFSAERLKGVDSTLKIQPAKLEDSAVYLCASSPGLAGTGELFFGEGSRLTVL.

The rearrangement uses TRBV5-4 and TRBJ2-3; no clear D gene. Germline CDR1 is SGHNT and CDR2 is YYREEE (reference sequence). With 1 base removed from V and 0 bases from J, the gap between germline ends came to 9 bases. CDR3 length equals 15 residues. CDR3 DNA: TGTGCCAGCAGCTTGATGAGATCTAGCACAGATACGCAGTATTTT. Protein product: CASSLMRSSTDTQYF. Full variable domain (rest looked up from reference TRBV5-4 and TRBJ2-3): ETGVTQSPTHLIKTRGQQVTLRCSSQSGHNTVSWYQQALGQGPQFIFQYYREEENGRGNFPPRFSGLQFPNYSSELNVNALELDDSALYLCASSLMRSSTDTQYFGPGTRLTVL.

This chain links TRBV30 with TRBJ2-7; tentative D call: TRBD1 (5 bases). V lost 0 bases to trimming and J lost 7 bases, with 7 bases between them. Germline V lookup: CDR1 GTSNPN, CDR2 SVGIG (reference sequence). The CDR3 length is 11 residues. For the CDR3, the DNA is TGTGCCTGGAGTGTACAGGCAGAGCAGTACTTC. Amino acid sequence: CAWSVQAEQYF.

The V and J genes are TRBV25-1 and TRBJ2-7, with 7 bases aligning to TRBD2. Per germline, CDR1 MGHDK and CDR2 SYGVNS. V lost 1 base, J lost 3 bases, and 9 bases stayed unmatched. The CDR3 is 16 residues long. CDR3: CASSEWEGTAGYEQYF. The CDR3 DNA follows: TGTGCCAGCAGTGAATGGGAGGGTACCGCTGGCTACGAGCAGTACTTC.

Concerning this clone: The sample carries other DNA sequences with the same CDR3. The chain combines TRBV9 with TRBJ2-7, with 11 bases lining up with TRBD2. The germline V gene encodes CDR1 SGDLS and CDR2 YYNGEE. V was pared by 3 bases and J by 7 bases, with 0 bases of the junction left unmatched. This CDR3 comprises 12 residues. The CDR3 reads CASSGLAGEQYF. CDR3 bases: TGTGCCAGCAGCGGACTAGCGGGAGAGCAGTACTTC. The variable domain in full, completed from reference TRBV9 and TRBJ2-7, reads DSGVTQTPKHLITATGQRVTLRCSPRSGDLSVYWYQQSLDQGLQFLIQYYNGEERAKGNILERFSAQQFPDLHSELNLSSLELGDSALYFCASSGLAGEQYFGPGTRLTVT.

The chain has TRBV27 and TRBJ1-2, with D unresolved. Germline CDR1 is MNHEY and CDR2 is SMNVEV (reference sequence). Deletions cut 0 bases from V and 4 bases from J, with 9 bases between. The CDR3 covers 14 residues. CDR3 sequence (DNA): TGTGCCAGCAGTTTATCACCATGGGGCTATGGCTACACCTTC. This sequence encodes CASSLSPWGYGYTF.

This clone has only one observation. The genes are TRBV5-1 and TRBJ2-7; 7 nucleotides line up with TRBD1. The CDR3 runs 14 residues. The germline V gene encodes CDR1 SGHRS and CDR2 YFSETQ. The V gene end was trimmed by 5 bases and the J gene end by 5 bases; junction bases not matched to a gene: 10. Written as DNA, the CDR3 is TGCGCCAGCAGGTTCCTGACAGGGACCGACGAGCAGTACTTC. This encodes CASRFLTGTDEQYF.

The V call is TRBV27, the J call TRBJ1-4; TRBD1 matches at 10 bases. Germline V gene data show CDR1 as MNHEY and CDR2 as SMNVEV (reference sequence). CDR3 length: 13 amino acids. V dropped 5 bases and J dropped 14; count of bases not matched to a gene: 8. The CDR3 DNA reads TGTGCCAGCAGTCCCGGGACAGGGGCCTCTCTGTTTTTT. Translating it yields CASSPGTGASLFF.

This chain connects TRBV7-9 to TRBJ2-7, with TRBD2 matching 7 bases. The junction had 11 bases not matched to a gene; V was cut back by 3 bases and J by 3 bases. The CDR3 is made up of 16 amino acids. The germline V gene encodes CDR1 SEHNR and CDR2 FQNEAQ (reference sequence). CDR3 DNA: TGTGCCAGCAGCTTCTCTTCTAGCGGAGGCTACTACGAGCAGTACTTC. The encoded protein is CASSFSSSGGYYEQYF.

The chain uses TRBV7-9 and TRBJ2-1, with unresolved D. This CDR3 is 15 amino acids long. The germline gives CDR1 SEHNR, CDR2 FQNEAQ (reference sequence). V was pared by 2 bases and J by 2 bases, with 10 bases between. The chain's CDR3 is CASSLPTPTYNEQFF. CDR3 nucleotide sequence: TGTGCCAGCAGCTTACCTACGCCTACCTACAATGAGCAGTTCTTC.

The genes are TRBV28 and TRBJ2-1; 8 bases are a match to TRBD1. The germline V gene has CDR1 MDHEN and CDR2 SYDVKM. The V segment lost 3 bases and the J segment 7 bases; nucleotides outside the gene matches: 17. This CDR3 region has 18 residues. In DNA, the CDR3 is TGTGCCAGCAGTTTGCCCCTCGGTCAGGGGGCGACCCAGAATGAGCAGTTCTTC. The encoded protein is CASSLPLGQGATQNEQFF.

The V gene is TRBV9, the J gene TRBJ2-1, with a possible D match to TRBD2 (6 bases). CDR1 is SGDLS and CDR2 is YYNGEE in the germline V gene. Between the trimmed V and J ends, which lost 6 bases and 9 bases, there was a span of 22 bases. CDR3 size: 15 residues. CDR3: CASTTDPGGAFEQFF. The CDR3 region has the DNA TGTGCCAGCACCACCGATCCGGGCGGGGCGTTTGAGCAGTTCTTC.